This TCR beta chain was retrieved from a study of T-cell memory formation after mild COVID-19. This clonotype has only a few counts. What it recognizes is unknown. Findings and limits, study-wide: Day 15 to 85 contractors were CD4/CD8 balanced; later expanders leaned CD4+.

From 5'RACE with constant-segment primers came TCR alpha and TCR beta cDNA libraries that carried sample barcodes and UMIs. TCRdb recomputed calls from the 5' RACE reads with MiXCR, one row per CDR3 protein. Of approximately 180,000 distinct CDR3 sequences listed, 16% are singletons. The germline V gene encodes CDR1 LNHNV and CDR2 YYDKDF (reference sequence). The CDR3 is 15 amino acids. Unmatched junction bases numbered 9, after V lost 5 bases and J lost 6 bases. The receptor was isolated from an adult woman who had mild COVID-19 (a few samples of this study predate the infection). Cell type and time point are not known. This chain joins TRBV15 and TRBJ2-1; 8 nucleotides line up with TRBD2. Sequencing was performed on PBMCs or a T cell subset sorted from them (not recorded which). DNA for the CDR3: TGTGCCACCAGCTCCCGGACGGGGACTAGCAATGAGCAGTTCTTC. Protein: CATSSRTGTSNEQFF.